Each of the 17 T cell receptor beta chains below was sequenced from the same sample in a study of blood T cells in healthy people across ages. The authors ran a second PCR of roughly 7 to 11 cycles using a sample-barcoded 5' primer and a J-beta primer mix. A single record per CDR3 protein comes from TCRdb applying MiXCR to the 5' RACE reads. The data show roughly 1,800,000 distinct CDR3 sequences, with around 50% seen just once and around 2.1% held by the top ten. The material sequenced was blood. These TCRs come from a woman between 40 and 50 years old in good health.

This clonotype has a handful of counts. This chain links TRBV18 with TRBJ1-1; a weak D match, TRBD1 (6 bases). Germline CDR1 KGHSH, CDR2 LQKENI. The V end was cut by 3 bases, the J end by 1 base, with 12 bases between. CDR3 length: 15 amino acids. The CDR3 DNA sequence: TGTGCCAGCTCACCTCCCGGGGGCCCGAACACTGAAGCTTTCTTT. This encodes CASSPPGGPNTEAFF. Looking up the rest from reference TRBV18 and TRBJ1-1 gives the full variable domain: NAGVMQNPRHLVRRRGQEARLRCSPMKGHSHVYWYRQLPEEGLKFMVYLQKENIIDESGMPKERFSAEFPKEGPSILRIQQVVRGDSAAYFCASSPPGGPNTEAFFGQGTRLTVV.

This chain joins TRBV6-5 and TRBJ2-5; D remains unclear. Per the germline V gene, CDR1 is MNHEY and CDR2 is SVGAGI. The CDR3 loop spans 15 amino acids. The V gene lost 0 bases and the J gene lost 4 bases, with 12 bases spanning the gap. The CDR3 DNA follows: TGTGCCAGCAGTTACTCGAAAGTAGGTCGAGAGACCCAGTACTTC. Translation gives CASSYSKVGRETQYF.

V usage is TRBV9 and J usage is TRBJ2-3; TRBD2 is a possible D gene (5 bases). Germline values: CDR1 SGDLS, CDR2 YYNGEE. This CDR3 contains 15 residues. Trimming stripped 2 bases from V and 2 bases from J, with 12 bases between. CDR3 coding DNA: TGTGCCAGCAGCGTGACCAGCGGTCACACAGATACGCAGTATTTT. This encodes CASSVTSGHTDTQYF.

Ten or more counts support this clonotype. This chain joins TRBV7-2 and TRBJ2-7; D unclear. CDR3 length: 14 residues. CDR1 and CDR2 (germline): SGHTA, FQGNSA. With 5 bases removed from V and 2 bases from J, the gap between germline ends came to 13 bases. Written as DNA, the CDR3 is TGTGCCAGCAGCCACCGGACGGTTACCTACGAGCAGTACTTC. As protein: CASSHRTVTYEQYF.

The CDR3 is CASSLAWSGPGWGANVLTF. DNA for the CDR3: TGTGCCAGCAGCTTGGCATGGTCGGGACCCGGGTGGGGGGCCAACGTCCTGACTTTC. J is TRBJ2-6 and V is TRBV7-6, with D tentatively TRBD1 or TRBD2 (5 bases each). Trimming stripped 3 bases from V and 4 bases from J, with 22 bases between. Germline lookup yields CDR1 SGHVS and CDR2 FNYEAQ. CDR3 size: 19 residues.

This sequence joins TRBV7-8 and TRBJ2-5; TRBD1 might be the D (6 bases). The J call may be incorrect, as the DNA end agrees better with TRBJ2-7. Looked up from germline, CDR1 is SGHVS and CDR2 is FQNEAQ. The CDR3 covers 17 residues. The CDR3 DNA follows: TGTGCCAGCAGCTTAGCGCCCGGACAGCCCGGCGCCTACGAGCAGTACTTC. Translated, it gives CASSLAPGQPGAYEQYF.

This clonotype came up a few times. V is TRBV6-5 and J is TRBJ2-1; D may match TRBD1 or TRBD2 (6 bases each). In germline, CDR1 is MNHEY, CDR2 SVGAGI. The CDR3 contains 14 residues. V lost 6 bases to trimming and J lost 12 bases, with 21 bases between them. The chain's CDR3 is CASSRDISVGGQFF. The CDR3 DNA is TGTGCCAGCAGCCGGGACATATCGGTCGGGGGGCAGTTCTTC.

V gene TRBV4-2 combines with J gene TRBJ2-5, with 7 bases lining up with TRBD2. Germline lookup yields CDR1 LGHNA and CDR2 YNFKEQ. CDR3 length equals 15 residues. J was trimmed by 4 bases and V by 1 base; bases with no gene match: 6. The CDR3 loop is CASSQVSREGETQYF. The CDR3 bases are TGTGCCAGCAGCCAAGTGTCCAGGGAGGGAGAGACCCAGTACTTC.

The rearrangement joins TRBV20-1 to TRBJ2-5; the D gene is possibly TRBD1 (6 bases). Germline values: CDR1 DFQATT, CDR2 SNEGSKA (reference sequence). This CDR3 has 14 residues. The V end lost 6 bases, the J end lost 1 base, and 15 bases lay between the germline ends. The CDR3 loop reads CSALRGGPQETQYF. CDR3 nucleotides: TGCAGTGCACTTCGAGGGGGACCCCAAGAGACCCAGTACTTC.

The DNA for the CDR3 is TGTGCCATCAGTGCCAGACAGGGAAGGCTCACAGATACGCAGTATTTT. It translates to CAISARQGRLTDTQYF. The rearrangement joins TRBV10-3 to TRBJ2-3; 7 bases line up with TRBD1. V dropped 4 bases and J dropped 2; count of bases not matched to a gene: 9. CDR3 length: 16 amino acids. Germline V lookup: CDR1 ENHRY, CDR2 SYGVKD.

This chain uses TRBV6-5 with TRBJ2-3, with D possibly being TRBD2 (5 bases). CDR1 and CDR2 from the germline V gene are MNHEY and SVGAGI. This CDR3 has 13 residues. The V and J ends lost 5 bases and 2 bases respectively, with 8 bases between them. The CDR3 loop reads CASSNDYTDTQYF. CDR3 nucleotide sequence: TGTGCCAGCAGTAACGACTACACAGATACGCAGTATTTT.

The CDR3 nucleotides are TGTGCCAGCAGCGTAGGAAGTGGGCACTACGAGCAGTACTTC. It is translated as CASSVGSGHYEQYF. The genes are TRBV9 and TRBJ2-7; D unresolved. Germline CDR1 is SGDLS and CDR2 is YYNGEE. V lost 0 bases, J lost 3 bases, and 10 bases lay in between. CDR3 length: 14 amino acids.

This clonotype appeared a few times. CDR3 region: CASSFLSVETQYF. In nucleotides, the CDR3 is TGTGCCAGCAGTTTTTTATCCGTGGAGACCCAGTACTTC. This sequence joins TRBV12-3 or TRBV12-4 and TRBJ2-5; D ambiguous. This CDR3 has 13 residues. Trimming removed 3 bases at V and 5 bases at J, with 10 bases between.

This chain links TRBV18 with TRBJ2-4; 8 bases line up with TRBD1. The DNA matches TRBJ2-7 better at its end, which makes the J call doubtful. There are 16 residues in the CDR3. From germline, CDR1 is KGHSH and CDR2 LQKENI. CDR3 nucleotides: TGTGCCAGCTCACCCCTCGGGACAGGCAGCCTTCACGAGCAGTACTTC. This translates into CASSPLGTGSLHEQYF.

Here the CDR3 reads CSVVAGYEQFF. As DNA, the CDR3 is TGCAGCGTTGTCGCGGGCTATGAGCAGTTCTTC. The rearrangement links TRBV29-1 to TRBJ2-1; tentative D call: TRBD2 (5 bases). The V end was cut by 4 bases, the J end by 8 bases, with 9 bases between. The length of the CDR3 is 11 residues. Germline V gene sequence: CDR1 SQVTM, CDR2 ANQGSEA.

Of note for this clonotype: One junction end does not reproduce the germline sequence, and a read error may be involved. The gene calls are TRBV29-1 and TRBJ2-7; 11 bases match TRBD2. Looked up from germline, CDR1 is SQVTM and CDR2 is ANQGSEA. The CDR3 is 16 residues long. The CDR3 sequence is CSVEGLAGGRYNEQYF. CDR3 nucleotides: TGCAGCGTCGAAGGCCTAGCGGGGGGCCGATACAATGAGCAGTACTTC.

The chain links TRBV12-3 or TRBV12-4 to TRBJ2-7; D is possibly TRBD1 or TRBD2 (5 bases each). Near its end, the DNA agrees better with TRBJ2-5, so the J call may be wrong. The CDR3 extends over 15 amino acids. In DNA, the CDR3 is TGTGCCAGCAGTTTATTACGGGACCGAAGGGAGACCCAGTACTTC. Residues: CASSLLRDRRETQYF.